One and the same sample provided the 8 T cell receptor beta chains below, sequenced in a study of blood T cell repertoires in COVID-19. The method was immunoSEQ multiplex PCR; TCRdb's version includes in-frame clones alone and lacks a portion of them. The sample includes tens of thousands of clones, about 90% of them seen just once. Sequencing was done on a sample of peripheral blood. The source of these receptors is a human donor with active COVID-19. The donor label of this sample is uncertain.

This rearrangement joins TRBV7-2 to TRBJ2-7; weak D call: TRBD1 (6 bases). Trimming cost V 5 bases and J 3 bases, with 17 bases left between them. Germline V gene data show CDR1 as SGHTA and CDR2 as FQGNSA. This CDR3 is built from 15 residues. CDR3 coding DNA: TGTGCCAGCAGCCCAACCTGGGGGCAGAACTACGAGCAGTACTTC. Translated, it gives CASSPTWGQNYEQYF.

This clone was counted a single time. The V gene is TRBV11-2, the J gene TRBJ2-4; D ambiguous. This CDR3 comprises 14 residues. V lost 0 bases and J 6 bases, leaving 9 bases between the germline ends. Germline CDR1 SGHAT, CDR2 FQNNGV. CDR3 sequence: CASSLDPYGNIQYF. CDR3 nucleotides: TGTGCCAGCAGCTTAGACCCTTACGGAAACATTCAGTACTTC.

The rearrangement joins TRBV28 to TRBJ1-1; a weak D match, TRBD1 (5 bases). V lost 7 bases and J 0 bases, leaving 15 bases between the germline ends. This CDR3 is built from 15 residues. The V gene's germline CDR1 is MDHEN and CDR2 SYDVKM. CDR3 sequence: CASIDGGDLNTEAFF. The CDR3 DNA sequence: TGTGCCAGCATCGACGGGGGAGACTTGAACACTGAAGCTTTCTTT.

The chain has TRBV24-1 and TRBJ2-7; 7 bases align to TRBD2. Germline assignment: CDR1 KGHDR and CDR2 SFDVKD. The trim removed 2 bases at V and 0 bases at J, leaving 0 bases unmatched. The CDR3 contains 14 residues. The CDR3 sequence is CATSDSGGSYEQYF. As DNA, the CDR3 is TGTGCCACCAGTGATTCGGGAGGCTCCTACGAGCAGTACTTC.

The CDR3 DNA sequence: TGTGCCAGCAGTGAGGGCCCGGGACAGGGGGCGGCGGAAGCTTTCTTT. Encoded protein: CASSEGPGQGAAEAFF. V and J are TRBV6-1 and TRBJ1-1; the match to TRBD1 covers 12 bases. Germline V gene lookup returns CDR1 MNHNS and CDR2 SASEGT. The CDR3 has 16 residues. With 3 bases clipped from V and 8 bases from J, the junction kept 10 bases outside the gene matches.

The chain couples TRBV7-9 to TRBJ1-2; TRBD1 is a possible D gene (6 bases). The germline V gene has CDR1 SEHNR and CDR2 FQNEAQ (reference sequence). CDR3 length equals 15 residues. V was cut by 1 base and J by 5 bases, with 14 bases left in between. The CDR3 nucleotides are TGTGCCAGCAGCTTAGAGACAGGACTTCTGTATGGCTACACCTTC. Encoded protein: CASSLETGLLYGYTF.

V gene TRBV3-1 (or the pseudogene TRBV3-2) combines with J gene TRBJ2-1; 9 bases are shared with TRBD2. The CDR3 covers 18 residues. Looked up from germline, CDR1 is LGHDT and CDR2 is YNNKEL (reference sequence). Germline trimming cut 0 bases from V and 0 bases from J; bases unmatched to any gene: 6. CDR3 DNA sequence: TGTGCCAGCAGCCAAGATCGGCTAGCGGGGAGCTCCTACAATGAGCAGTTCTTC. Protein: CASSQDRLAGSSYNEQFF.

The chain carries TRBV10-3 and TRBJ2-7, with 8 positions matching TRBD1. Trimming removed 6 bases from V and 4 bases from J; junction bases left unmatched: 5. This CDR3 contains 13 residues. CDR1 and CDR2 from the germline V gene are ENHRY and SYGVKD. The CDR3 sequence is CAISVGQEYEQYF. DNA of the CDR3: TGTGCCATCAGCGTGGGACAGGAGTACGAGCAGTACTTC.